This TCR beta chain comes out of a study of blood T cell repertoires in COVID-19. In the study overall: The cDNA or gDNA used as material had been derived from T cells, B-cell-depleted T cells, or PBMCs.

The germline V gene encodes CDR1 SGHTA and CDR2 FQGNSA. V shed 5 bases, J shed 12 bases, and the junction held 4 bases outside the gene matches. The CDR3 has 11 residues. Clones were sequenced by immunoSEQ multiplex PCR, and TCRdb holds only the in-frame ones, with some missing. The sample holds about 46,000 clones, approximately 86% seen once. The V and J genes are TRBV7-2 and TRBJ2-1; TRBD2 agrees at 7 bases. The origin of this receptor is a woman aged 50 to 60 who had recovered from COVID-19. The specimen sequenced was PBMCs or T cells enriched from blood (not recorded which). This chain's CDR3 is CASSPGGSQFF. DNA of the CDR3: TGTGCCAGCAGCCCGGGGGGTTCGCAGTTCTTC.